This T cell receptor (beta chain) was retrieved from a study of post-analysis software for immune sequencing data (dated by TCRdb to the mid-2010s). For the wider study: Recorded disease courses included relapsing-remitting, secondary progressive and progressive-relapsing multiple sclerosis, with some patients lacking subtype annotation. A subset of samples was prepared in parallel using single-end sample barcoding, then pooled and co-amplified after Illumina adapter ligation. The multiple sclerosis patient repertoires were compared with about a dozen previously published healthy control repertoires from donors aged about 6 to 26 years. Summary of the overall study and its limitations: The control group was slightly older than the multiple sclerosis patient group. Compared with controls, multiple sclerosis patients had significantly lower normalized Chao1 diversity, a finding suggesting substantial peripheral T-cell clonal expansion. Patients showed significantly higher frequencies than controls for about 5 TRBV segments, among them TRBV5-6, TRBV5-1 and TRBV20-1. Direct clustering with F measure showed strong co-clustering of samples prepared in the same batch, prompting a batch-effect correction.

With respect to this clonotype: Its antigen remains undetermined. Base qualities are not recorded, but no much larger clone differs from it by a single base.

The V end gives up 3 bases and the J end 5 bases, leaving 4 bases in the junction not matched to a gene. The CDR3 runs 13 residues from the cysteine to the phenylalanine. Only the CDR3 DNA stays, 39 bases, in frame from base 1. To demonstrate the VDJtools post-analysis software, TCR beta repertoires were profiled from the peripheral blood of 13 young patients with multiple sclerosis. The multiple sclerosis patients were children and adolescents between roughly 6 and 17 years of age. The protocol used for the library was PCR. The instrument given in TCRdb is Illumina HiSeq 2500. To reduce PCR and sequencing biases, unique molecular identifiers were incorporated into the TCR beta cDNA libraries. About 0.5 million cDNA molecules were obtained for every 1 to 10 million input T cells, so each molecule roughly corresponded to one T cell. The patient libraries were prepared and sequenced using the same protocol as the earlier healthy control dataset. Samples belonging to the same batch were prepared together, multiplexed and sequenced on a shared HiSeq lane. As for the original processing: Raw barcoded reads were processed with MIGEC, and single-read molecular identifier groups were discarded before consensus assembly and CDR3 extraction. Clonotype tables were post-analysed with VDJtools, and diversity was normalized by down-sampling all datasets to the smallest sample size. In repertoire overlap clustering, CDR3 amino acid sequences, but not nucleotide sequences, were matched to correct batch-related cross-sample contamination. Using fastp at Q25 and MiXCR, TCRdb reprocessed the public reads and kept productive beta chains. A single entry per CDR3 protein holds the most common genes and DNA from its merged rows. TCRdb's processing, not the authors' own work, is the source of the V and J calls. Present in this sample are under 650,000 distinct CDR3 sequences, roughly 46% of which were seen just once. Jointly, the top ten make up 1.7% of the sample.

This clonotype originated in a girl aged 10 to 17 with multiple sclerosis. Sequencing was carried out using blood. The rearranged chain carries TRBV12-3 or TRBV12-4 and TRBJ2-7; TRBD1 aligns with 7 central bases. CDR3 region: CASSFKGADEQYF. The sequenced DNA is TGTGCCAGCAGTTTTAAGGGGGCAGACGAGCAGTACTTC.